This T cell receptor beta chain emerged from a study of spatial heterogeneity in lung cancer. Study background: A consistent excess of beta-chain over alpha-chain sequences was detected.

This clonotype was counted between two and nine times. V lost 5 bases, J lost 1 base, and 5 bases lay in between. The CDR3 is 12 amino acids. Germline V CDR1 and CDR2: SGHTA, FQGNSA. Sample time point: sample taken at primary tumor resection. The authors sequenced whole RNA from tumor, nontumor lung or frozen PBMC without sorting. There were roughly 78 donors, all of them untreated patients with early-stage non-small cell lung cancer. In the library, each TCR cDNA molecule bore its own unique molecular identifier. MiXCR, applied by TCRdb to the 5' RACE reads, yields one record per CDR3 protein. The table lists 90,000 to 95,000 distinct CDR3 sequences, 9.5% to 15% of them singletons, with roughly two fifths in the top ten.

This TCR was sampled from a male donor with early-stage non-small cell lung cancer. The chain uses TRBV7-2 and TRBJ2-5; D is ambiguous. The specimen was PBMCs, collected at surgery. DNA for the CDR3: TGTGCCAGCAGCCCGACCCAAGAGACCCAGTACTTC. It codes for CASSPTQETQYF. Variable domain in full (rest from reference TRBV7-2 and TRBJ2-5): GAGVSQSPSNKVTEKGKDVELRCDPISGHTALYWYRQSLGQGLEFLIYFQGNSAPDKSGLPSDRFSAERTGGSVSTLTIQRTQQEDSAVYLCASSPTQETQYFGPGTRLLVL.